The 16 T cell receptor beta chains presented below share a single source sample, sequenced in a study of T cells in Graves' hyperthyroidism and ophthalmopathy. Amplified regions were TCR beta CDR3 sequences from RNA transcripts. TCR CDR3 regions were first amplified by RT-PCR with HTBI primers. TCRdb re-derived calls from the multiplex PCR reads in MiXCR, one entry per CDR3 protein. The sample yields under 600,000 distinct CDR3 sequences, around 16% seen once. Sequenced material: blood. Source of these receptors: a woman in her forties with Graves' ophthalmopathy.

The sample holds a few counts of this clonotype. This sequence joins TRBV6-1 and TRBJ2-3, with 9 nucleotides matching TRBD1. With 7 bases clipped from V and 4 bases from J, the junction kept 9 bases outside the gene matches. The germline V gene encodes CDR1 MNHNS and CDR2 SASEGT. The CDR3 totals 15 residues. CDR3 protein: CASTSPGTGPDTQYF. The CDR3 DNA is TGTGCCAGCACCAGTCCCGGGACAGGGCCAGATACGCAGTATTTT.

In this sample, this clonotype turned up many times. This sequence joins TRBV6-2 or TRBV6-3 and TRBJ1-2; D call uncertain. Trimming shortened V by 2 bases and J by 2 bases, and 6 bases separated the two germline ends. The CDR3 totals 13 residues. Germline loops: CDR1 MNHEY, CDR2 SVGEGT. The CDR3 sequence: CASSYEDNYGYTF. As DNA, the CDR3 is TGTGCCAGCAGTTACGAGGACAACTATGGCTACACCTTC.

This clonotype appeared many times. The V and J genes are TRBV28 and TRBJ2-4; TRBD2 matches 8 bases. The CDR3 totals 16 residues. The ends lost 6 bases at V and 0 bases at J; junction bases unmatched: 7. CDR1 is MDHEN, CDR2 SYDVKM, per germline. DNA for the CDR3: TGTGCCAGCAGCGTTACTAGCGGCTTAGCCAAAAACATTCAGTACTTC. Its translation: CASSVTSGLAKNIQYF.

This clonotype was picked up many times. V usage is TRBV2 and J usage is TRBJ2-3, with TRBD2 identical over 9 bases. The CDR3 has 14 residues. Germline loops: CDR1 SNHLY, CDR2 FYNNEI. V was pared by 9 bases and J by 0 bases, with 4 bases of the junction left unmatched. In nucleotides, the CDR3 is TGTGCCAGGGGAGCGGGGGGTAGCACAGATACGCAGTATTTT. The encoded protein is CARGAGGSTDTQYF.

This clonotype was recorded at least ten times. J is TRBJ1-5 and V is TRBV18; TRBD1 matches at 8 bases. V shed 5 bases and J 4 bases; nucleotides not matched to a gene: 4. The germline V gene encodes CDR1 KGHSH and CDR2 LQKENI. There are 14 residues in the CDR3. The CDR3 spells CASSGQGDNQPQHF. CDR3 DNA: TGTGCCAGCTCAGGACAGGGAGATAATCAGCCCCAGCATTTT.

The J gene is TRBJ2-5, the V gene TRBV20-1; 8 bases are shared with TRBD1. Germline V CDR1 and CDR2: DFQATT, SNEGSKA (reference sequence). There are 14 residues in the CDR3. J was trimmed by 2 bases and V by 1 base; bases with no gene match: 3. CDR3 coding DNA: TGCAGTGCTAGAGTTTGGGACAGGCAAGAGACCCAGTACTTC. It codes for CSARVWDRQETQYF.

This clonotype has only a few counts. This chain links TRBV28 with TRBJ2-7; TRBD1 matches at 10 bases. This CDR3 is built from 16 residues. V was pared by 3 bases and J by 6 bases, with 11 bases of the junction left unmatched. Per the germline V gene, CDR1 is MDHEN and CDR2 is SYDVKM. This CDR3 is CASSFRKGQGKIEQYF. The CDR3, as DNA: TGTGCCAGCAGTTTCCGTAAGGGACAGGGGAAGATCGAGCAGTACTTC.

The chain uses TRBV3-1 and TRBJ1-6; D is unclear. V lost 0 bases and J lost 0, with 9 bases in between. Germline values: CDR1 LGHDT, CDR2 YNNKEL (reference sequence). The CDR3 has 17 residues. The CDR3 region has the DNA TGTGCCAGCAGCCAAGAGTTCGCGAGCTCCTATAATTCACCCCTCCACTTT. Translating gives CASSQEFASSYNSPLHF.

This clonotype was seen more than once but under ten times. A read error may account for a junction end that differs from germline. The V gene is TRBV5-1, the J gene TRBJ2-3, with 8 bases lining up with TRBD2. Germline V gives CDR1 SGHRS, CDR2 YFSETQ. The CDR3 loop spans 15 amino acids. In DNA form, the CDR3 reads TGTGCCAGCAGCGTGGGCGGGGGGTACACAGATACGCAGTATTTT. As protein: CASSVGGGYTDTQYF.

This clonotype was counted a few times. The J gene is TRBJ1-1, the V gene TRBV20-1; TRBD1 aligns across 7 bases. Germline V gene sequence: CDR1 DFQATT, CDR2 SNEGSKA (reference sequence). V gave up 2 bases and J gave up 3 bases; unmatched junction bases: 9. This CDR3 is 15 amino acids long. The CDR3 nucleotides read TGCAGTGCTAGACCAATAGACAGGGCTGACACTGAAGCTTTCTTT. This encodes CSARPIDRADTEAFF.

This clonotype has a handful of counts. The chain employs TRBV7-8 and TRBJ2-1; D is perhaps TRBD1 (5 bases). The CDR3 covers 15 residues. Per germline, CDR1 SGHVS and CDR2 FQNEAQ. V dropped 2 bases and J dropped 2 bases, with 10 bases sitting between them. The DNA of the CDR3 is TGTGCCAGCAGCTTAAGGGGTCTCACCTACAATGAGCAGTTCTTC. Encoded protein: CASSLRGLTYNEQFF.

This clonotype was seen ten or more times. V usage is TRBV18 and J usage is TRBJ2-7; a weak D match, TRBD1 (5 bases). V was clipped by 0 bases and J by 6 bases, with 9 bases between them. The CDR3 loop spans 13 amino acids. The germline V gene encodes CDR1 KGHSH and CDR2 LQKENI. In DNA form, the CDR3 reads TGTGCCAGCTCACCACCTGGCAGGGCCGAGCAGTACTTC. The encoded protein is CASSPPGRAEQYF.

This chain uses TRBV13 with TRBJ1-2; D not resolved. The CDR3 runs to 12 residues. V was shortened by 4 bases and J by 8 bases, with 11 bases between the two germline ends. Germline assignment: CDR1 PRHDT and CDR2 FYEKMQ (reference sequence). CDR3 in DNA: TGTGCCAGCAGCTCCCGGCTCCAAGGCTACACCTTC. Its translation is CASSSRLQGYTF.

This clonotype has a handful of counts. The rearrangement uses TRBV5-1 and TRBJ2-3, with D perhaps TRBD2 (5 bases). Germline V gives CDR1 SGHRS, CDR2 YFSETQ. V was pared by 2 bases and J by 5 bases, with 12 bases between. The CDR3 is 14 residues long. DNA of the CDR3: TGCGCCAGCAGCTTTCAGGCTGCGGGAGATACGCAGTATTTT. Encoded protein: CASSFQAAGDTQYF.

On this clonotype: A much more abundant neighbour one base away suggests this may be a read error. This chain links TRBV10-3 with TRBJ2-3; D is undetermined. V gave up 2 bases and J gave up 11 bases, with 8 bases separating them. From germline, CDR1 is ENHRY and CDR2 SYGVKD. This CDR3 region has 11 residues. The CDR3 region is CAISEKELQYF. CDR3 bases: TGTGCCATCAGTGAGAAGGAATTGCAGTATTTT.

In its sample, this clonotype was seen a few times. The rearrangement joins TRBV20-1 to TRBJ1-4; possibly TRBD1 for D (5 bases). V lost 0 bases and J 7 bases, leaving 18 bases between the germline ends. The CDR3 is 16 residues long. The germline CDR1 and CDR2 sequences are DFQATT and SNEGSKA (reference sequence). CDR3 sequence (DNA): TGCAGTGCTAGAGATCTTGTGGTGGGGGAGTCTGAAAAACTGTTTTTT. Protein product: CSARDLVVGESEKLFF.